This T cell receptor beta chain was recorded in a study of blood T cell repertoires in COVID-19. Study context: T cells, B-cell-depleted T cells, or PBMCs supplied cDNA or gDNA.

Some clones are missing from TCRdb's copy, which holds only in-frame ones; the method was immunoSEQ multiplex PCR. The sample records more than 300,000 clones, approximately 90% being singletons. The V end lost 7 bases, the J end lost 0 bases, and 18 bases lay between the germline ends. Per the germline V gene, CDR1 is LNHDA and CDR2 is SQIVND (reference sequence). This CDR3 is 16 amino acids long. Those enrolled, adults aged roughly 18 to 100 years, came from around 25 US areas. Within the 2 weeks before study entry, each person in the exposed group met a COVID-19 case. This rearrangement joins TRBV19 to TRBJ1-1; a possible D gene is TRBD1 (6 bases). The sequence came from a middle-aged woman who had been exposed to COVID-19. Sequenced sample: PBMCs or T cells enriched from blood (not recorded which). This chain's CDR3 is CASTPRRTAMNTEAFF. DNA of the CDR3: TGTGCCAGTACCCCCCGAAGGACAGCGATGAACACTGAAGCTTTCTTT.